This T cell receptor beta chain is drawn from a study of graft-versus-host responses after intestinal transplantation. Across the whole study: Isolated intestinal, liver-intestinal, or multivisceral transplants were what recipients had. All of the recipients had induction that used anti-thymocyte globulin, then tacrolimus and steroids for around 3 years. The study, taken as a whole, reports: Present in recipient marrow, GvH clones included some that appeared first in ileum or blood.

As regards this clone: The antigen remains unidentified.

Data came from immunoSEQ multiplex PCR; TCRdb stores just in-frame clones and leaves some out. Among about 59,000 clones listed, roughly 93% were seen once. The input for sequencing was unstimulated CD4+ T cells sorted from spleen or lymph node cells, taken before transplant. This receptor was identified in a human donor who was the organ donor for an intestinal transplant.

The CDR3 region has the DNA TGTGCCAGCAGCTCGGGGGACCCCTATAATTCACCCCTCCACTTT. Residues: CASSSGDPYNSPLHF. The chain joins TRBV11-2 to TRBJ1-6; D perhaps matches TRBD1 (5 bases). Germline V gene sequence: CDR1 SGHAT, CDR2 FQNNGV. The CDR3 sequence is 15 residues long. Deletions cut 4 bases from V and 2 bases from J, with 9 bases between.